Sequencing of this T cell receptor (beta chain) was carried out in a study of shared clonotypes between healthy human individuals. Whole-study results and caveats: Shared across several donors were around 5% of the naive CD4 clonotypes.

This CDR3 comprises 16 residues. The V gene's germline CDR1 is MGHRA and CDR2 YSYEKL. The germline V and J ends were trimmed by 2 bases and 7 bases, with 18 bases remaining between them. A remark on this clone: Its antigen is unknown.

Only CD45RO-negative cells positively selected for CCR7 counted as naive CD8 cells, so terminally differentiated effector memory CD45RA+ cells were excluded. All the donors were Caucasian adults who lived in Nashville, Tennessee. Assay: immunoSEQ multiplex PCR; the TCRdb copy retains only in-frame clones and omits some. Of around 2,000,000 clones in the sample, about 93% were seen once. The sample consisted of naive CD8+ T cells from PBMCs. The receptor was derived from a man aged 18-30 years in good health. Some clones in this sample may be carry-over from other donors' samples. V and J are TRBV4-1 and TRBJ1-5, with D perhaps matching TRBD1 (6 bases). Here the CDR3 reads CASSQRNRDPSQPQHF. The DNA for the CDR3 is TGCGCCAGCAGCCAACGTAACAGGGACCCTAGCCAGCCCCAGCATTTT.